The sequence of this T cell receptor (beta chain) was determined in a study of blood T cell repertoires in COVID-19. Study details: COVID-19 samples collected from the United States, Italy and Spain covered acute and convalescent phases. In each case, the material was cDNA or gDNA derived from T cells, B-cell-depleted T cells, or PBMCs.

CDR1 and CDR2 from the germline V gene are LNHDA and SQIVND (reference sequence). Trimming cost V 6 bases and J 0 bases, with 11 bases left between them. The CDR3 is 14 amino acids. Original processing notes: Quantification of nucleated cells was approximated via reference gene primer amplification. The data were produced by immunoSEQ multiplex PCR, yet TCRdb's version contains in-frame clones alone and is incomplete. That table furnishes V, J and clone size, whereas the DNA furnished D and trimming. The sample has a few hundred thousand clones, around 86% seen once; the top ten hold about 1.6%. What was sequenced was peripheral blood. This chain joins TRBV19 and TRBJ1-1; perhaps TRBD1 as D (5 bases). The sequence was collected from a woman between 50 and 59 years old with acute or convalescent COVID-19. CDR3 protein: CASSLDSLNTEAFF. DNA of the CDR3: TGTGCCAGTAGCCTAGACAGCCTGAACACTGAAGCTTTCTTT.